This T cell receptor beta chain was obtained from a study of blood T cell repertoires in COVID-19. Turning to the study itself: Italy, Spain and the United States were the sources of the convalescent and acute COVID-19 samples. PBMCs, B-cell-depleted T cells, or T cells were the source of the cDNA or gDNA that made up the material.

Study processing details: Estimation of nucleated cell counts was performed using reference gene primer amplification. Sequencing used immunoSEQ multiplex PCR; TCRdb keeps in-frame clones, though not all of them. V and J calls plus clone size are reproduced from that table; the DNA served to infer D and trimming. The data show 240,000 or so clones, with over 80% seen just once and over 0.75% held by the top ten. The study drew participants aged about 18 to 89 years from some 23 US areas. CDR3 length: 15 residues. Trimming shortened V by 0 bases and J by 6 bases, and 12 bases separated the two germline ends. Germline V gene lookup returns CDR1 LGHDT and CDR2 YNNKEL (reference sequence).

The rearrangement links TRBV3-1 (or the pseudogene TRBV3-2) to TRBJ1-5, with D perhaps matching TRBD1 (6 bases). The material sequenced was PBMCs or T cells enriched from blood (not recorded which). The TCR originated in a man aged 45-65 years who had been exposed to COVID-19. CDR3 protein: CASSQDQGLGQPQHF. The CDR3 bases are TGTGCCAGCAGCCAAGATCAGGGGTTAGGTCAGCCCCAGCATTTT.